Listed below are T cell receptor beta chains from one sample, sequenced in a study of immune characterization of retroperitoneal liposarcoma. TCRdb ran MiXCR on the PCR reads and lists one entry per CDR3 protein. The data contain 12,000 or so distinct CDR3 sequences, roughly 28% of them singletons. The sample consisted of tumor tissue. Source of these receptors: a female donor with retroperitoneal liposarcoma. The CDR3 runs from the conserved cysteine through the conserved F or W. Fields, in order: J gene, clone size, V gene, CDR3 protein. For some rows the clone size is stated as once, few or many, or as a class when expanded; others skip it.

TRBJ2-3	few	TRBV7-2	CASSLLGGADTQYF
TRBJ2-1	large	TRBV11-3	CASSRRTSGTYNEQFF
-	medium-sized	TRBV7-9	CASSSLAGVYNEQYF
-	medium-sized	TRBV7-7	CASSLDSGGYNEQYF
TRBJ2-1	-	TRBV7-6	CASSSGTSGAGYEQFF
TRBJ2-1	many	TRBV12-3/TRBV12-4	CASSSGDSSYEQFF
TRBJ2-5	many	TRBV6-6	CASSYSGLAGPETQYF
TRBJ1-6	-	TRBV6-1	CASSGETGTGIGWRGPNSPLHF
TRBJ1-2	few	TRBV6-1	CASTQTAAPYGYTF
TRBJ2-7	many	TRBV6-1	CASSALTGTHAYEQYF
TRBJ2-4	-	TRBV11-2	CASSLDRGGGGGEQYF
-	medium-sized	TRBV12-3/TRBV12-4	CASSSPDRGEQYF
TRBJ2-6	-	TRBV5-6	CASSLSGAGANVLTF
TRBJ2-4	-	TRBV27	CASRAQGRDIQYF
TRBJ2-2	-	TRBV11-2	CASSFVRTGELFF
TRBJ1-2	many	TRBV6-1	CASSEGGAGTPYGYTF
TRBJ2-1	-	TRBV6-6	CASSAPLAGENEQFF
-	many	TRBV6-6	CASSYSLAGDRDEQYF
TRBJ1-1	few	TRBV6-1	CASSSRRYRGGTEAFF
-	few	TRBV7-6	CASSLVGGGNEQYF
-	medium-sized	TRBV12-3/TRBV12-4	CASRLRRRTGTYNEQYF
TRBJ2-1	many	TRBV12-3/TRBV12-4	CASSGGGTSGISSYNEQFF
TRBJ1-2	few	TRBV7-6	CASSSGTGNYGYTF
TRBJ2-3	many	TRBV6-6	CASSYGTPGADTQYF
TRBJ1-1	many	TRBV7-2	CASSSGMNTEAFF
TRBJ2-1	-	TRBV6-1	CASSEPGQGLWEQFF
TRBJ2-3	few	TRBV6-1	CASRPGLAGALSTDTQYF
TRBJ1-1	many	TRBV7-3	CASSLDDVAGTEAFF
TRBJ1-1	-	TRBV11-3	CASSLRRKLQAFF
TRBJ1-5	few	TRBV11-3	CASSLSGGYDQPQHF
-	medium-sized	TRBV6-1	CASSRKTGTGIHEQYF
TRBJ2-5	few	TRBV11-2	CASSLRGLAGGQETQYF
TRBJ2-1	-	TRBV12-3/TRBV12-4	CASSHKTGTGLSYEQFF
-	-	TRBV7-6	CASSLESGTSGVLGEQYF
TRBJ1-1	-	TRBV6-2/TRBV6-3	CASSSDSVEAFF
TRBJ2-2	medium-sized	TRBV6-1	CASIREQNTGELFF
TRBJ1-2	few	TRBV7-6	CASSSPDTSYGYTF
TRBJ2-1	many	TRBV11-2	CASSLGQVSYNEQFF
-	few	TRBV11-1	CASSLASLPGTGDYEQYF
-	-	TRBV12-3/TRBV12-4	CASSIREGQFF
TRBJ2-1	many	TRBV6-1	CASSDLREQFF
TRBJ2-1	few	TRBV12-3/TRBV12-4	CASSLTGGTYNEQFF
TRBJ2-2	few	TRBV7-2	CASSPPTGGGGELFF
TRBJ2-3	-	TRBV6-1	CASRHTPTDTQYF
TRBJ2-1	-	TRBV5-6	CASSLRGTGPSNSYNEQFF
TRBJ2-1	many	TRBV7-9	CASSFPGYSTYEQFF
TRBJ1-1	few	TRBV7-2	CASSITGRRAFF
-	-	TRBV10-3	CAIGGTGLREQYF
TRBJ2-1	many	TRBV12-3/TRBV12-4	CASSSGLAHNEQFF
TRBJ2-1	many	TRBV12-3/TRBV12-4	CASSRDIYNEQFF
TRBJ2-7	many	TRBV6-1	CASSEGGGPYEQYF